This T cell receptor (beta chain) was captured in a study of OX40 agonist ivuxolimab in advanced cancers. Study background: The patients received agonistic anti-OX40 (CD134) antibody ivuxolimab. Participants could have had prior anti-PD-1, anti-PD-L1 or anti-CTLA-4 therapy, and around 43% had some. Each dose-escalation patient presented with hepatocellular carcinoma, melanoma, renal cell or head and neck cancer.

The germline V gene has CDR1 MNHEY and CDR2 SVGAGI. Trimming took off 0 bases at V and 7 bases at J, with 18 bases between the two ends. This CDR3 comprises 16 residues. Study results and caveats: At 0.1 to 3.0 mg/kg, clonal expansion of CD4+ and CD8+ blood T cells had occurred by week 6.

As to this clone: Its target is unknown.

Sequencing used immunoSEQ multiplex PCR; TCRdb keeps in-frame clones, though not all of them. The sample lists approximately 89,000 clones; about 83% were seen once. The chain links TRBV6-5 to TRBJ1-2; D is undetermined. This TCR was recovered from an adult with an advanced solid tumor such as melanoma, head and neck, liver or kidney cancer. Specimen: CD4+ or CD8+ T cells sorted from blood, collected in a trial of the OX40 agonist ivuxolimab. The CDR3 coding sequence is TGTGCCAGCAGTTACTCGATCGGAGCCTACGCGCGTGGCTACACCTTC. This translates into CASSYSIGAYARGYTF.